This T cell receptor (beta chain) was sequenced for a study of control samples from healthy donors and cancer patients. A note on this clone: The same CDR3 can be traced to other DNA sequences in this sample.

This CDR3 contains 11 residues. Germline values: CDR1 LGHDT, CDR2 YNNKEL (reference sequence). V gave up 4 bases and J gave up 5 bases, with 6 bases separating them. TCRdb's copy holds only in-frame clones and misses some; the assay was immunoSEQ multiplex PCR. The sample has 95,000 to 130,000 clones, roughly nine tenths seen once. This chain joins TRBV3-1 (or the pseudogene TRBV3-2) and TRBJ2-7; D remains unclear. Sample: PBMCs. The source of this sequence is a woman in her 50s with colorectal cancer. As DNA, the CDR3 is TGTGCCAGCAGCCCGGGCCACGAGCAGTACTTC. It is translated as CASSPGHEQYF.